These T cell receptor beta chains were read from a single sample in a study of blood T cell repertoires in COVID-19. This table comes from immunoSEQ multiplex PCR, and its TCRdb copy is limited to in-frame clones, with some not included. The sample consists of 14,000 or so clones, roughly 91% of them appearing once. Sequenced sample: peripheral blood. Source of these receptors: a human donor in a cohort sampled during active COVID-19. Each CDR3 is given with its conserved first and last residue. The order of the fields is clone size, D gene, V gene, J gene, CDR3 DNA, CDR3 protein. A D gene is named only where the DNA matches it firmly. Not all rows give a size; the values are once, few, many and, for expanded clones, a class.

size: NA
D: TRBD2
V: TRBV18
J: TRBJ2-3
DNA: TGTGCCAGCTCCGGGGGGGCCGGCACAGATACGCAGTATTTT
CDR3: CASSGGAGTDTQYF

size: once
D: TRBD2
V: TRBV30
J: TRBJ2-1
DNA: TGTGCCTGGAGGGGGAGCGGGAGCTCCTACAATGAGCAGTTCTTC
CDR3: CAWRGSGSSYNEQFF

size: NA
D: NA
V: TRBV10-3
J: TRBJ2-7
DNA: TGTGCCATCAGTGAGTCGTCCGAAGGGGGCTACGAGCAGTACTTC
CDR3: CAISESSEGGYEQYF

size: NA
D: TRBD1
V: TRBV7-8
J: TRBJ2-7
DNA: TGTGCCAGCAGCCCAGGGACAGGGACCTCCTCCTACGAGCAGTACTTC
CDR3: CASSPGTGTSSYEQYF

size: NA
D: NA
V: TRBV27
J: TRBJ1-4
DNA: TGTGCCAGCAGATGGCCCGAAGACAGGCCTAATGAAAAACTGTTTTTT
CDR3: CASRWPEDRPNEKLFF

size: few
D: NA
V: TRBV14
J: TRBJ1-1
DNA: TGTGCCAGCAGCCCAGAAACCCTCCTGGCCACTGAAGCTTTCTTT
CDR3: CASSPETLLATEAFF

size: NA
D: TRBD2
V: TRBV27
J: TRBJ2-1
DNA: TGTGCCAGCAGTCGCCCCTATAGCGGGAGTGACAATGAGCAGTTCTTC
CDR3: CASSRPYSGSDNEQFF

size: NA
D: NA
V: TRBV11-2
J: TRBJ1-1
DNA: TGTGCCAGCAGCTTCGCCAACAGGGCGAACACTGAAGCTTTCTTT
CDR3: CASSFANRANTEAFF

size: NA
D: TRBD1
V: TRBV28
J: TRBJ2-5
DNA: TGTGCCAGCAGTTATACAGGGGAAGAGACCCAGTACTTC
CDR3: CASSYTGEETQYF

size: once
D: TRBD1
V: TRBV28
J: TRBJ1-2
DNA: TGTGCCAGCAGTCCCCCCCCCGGGACAGGTTTAGCTAACTATGGCTACACCTTC
CDR3: CASSPPPGTGLANYGYTF

size: NA
D: TRBD1
V: TRBV28
J: TRBJ1-2
DNA: TGTGCCAGCGCCGGGACAGGGGGCGATAGCTATGGCTACACCTTC
CDR3: CASAGTGGDSYGYTF

size: NA
D: NA
V: TRBV7-2
J: TRBJ2-7
DNA: TGTGCCAGCTCCGCGTGGGAAGGGGGGGGCGAGCAGTACTTC
CDR3: CASSAWEGGGEQYF

size: NA
D: TRBD2
V: TRBV7-8
J: TRBJ2-3
DNA: TGTGCCAGCAGCTTCGCCGGGACTAGGGCAGATACGCAGTATTTT
CDR3: CASSFAGTRADTQYF

size: NA
D: NA
V: TRBV19
J: TRBJ2-1
DNA: TGTGCCAGTAGTATAGGGGCAGACAATGAGCAGTTCTTC
CDR3: CASSIGADNEQFF

size: NA
D: NA
V: TRBV28
J: TRBJ1-5
DNA: TGTGCCAGCAACAAGTCGGGACATAGGAATCAGCCCCAGCATTTT
CDR3: CASNKSGHRNQPQHF

size: NA
D: TRBD1
V: TRBV4-1
J: TRBJ1-2
DNA: TGCGCCAGCAGCCAGCCGGGACAGGGTATCTATGGCTACACCTTC
CDR3: CASSQPGQGIYGYTF

size: NA
D: TRBD2
V: TRBV19
J: TRBJ2-1
DNA: TGTGCCAGTAAGGCGGGGGGGAGCTCCTACAATGAGCAGTTCTTC
CDR3: CASKAGGSSYNEQFF

size: once
D: NA
V: TRBV28
J: TRBJ2-7
DNA: TGTGCCAGCAGTTTAAACATAAGGGGGGAGCAGTACTTC
CDR3: CASSLNIRGEQYF

size: NA
D: NA
V: TRBV11-3
J: TRBJ1-1
DNA: TGTGCCAGCAGCTTAGATTTACAGAACACTGAAGCTTTCTTT
CDR3: CASSLDLQNTEAFF

size: NA
D: NA
V: TRBV30
J: TRBJ2-5
DNA: TGTGCCTGGAGCACAAAGACCCAGTACTTC
CDR3: CAWSTKTQYF

size: NA
D: TRBD1
V: TRBV5-1
J: TRBJ2-5
DNA: TGCGCCAGCAGCAAGCCCGGGACAGGGACCCAAGAGACCCAGTACTTC
CDR3: CASSKPGTGTQETQYF

size: NA
D: TRBD1
V: TRBV18
J: TRBJ2-5
DNA: TGTGCCAGCTCACCGAACAGGGGGCGAGAGACCCAGTACTTC
CDR3: CASSPNRGRETQYF

size: NA
D: TRBD2
V: TRBV30
J: TRBJ2-3
DNA: TGTGCCTGGAGTGGACTAGCGGGGACCACAGATACGCAGTATTTT
CDR3: CAWSGLAGTTDTQYF

size: NA
D: TRBD1
V: TRBV28
J: TRBJ2-7
DNA: TGTGCCAGCAGTTTCACCGGGACAGGGAGTTTCGACGAGCAGTACTTC
CDR3: CASSFTGTGSFDEQYF

size: NA
D: TRBD1
V: TRBV4-3
J: TRBJ1-5
DNA: TGCGCCAGCAGCCAAGGGGGGGACAGGGGGCAATATCAGCCCCAGCATTTT
CDR3: CASSQGGDRGQYQPQHF

size: NA
D: NA
V: TRBV25-1
J: TRBJ2-5
DNA: TGTGCCAGCAGTGGGCGGGACAGTAAAGAGACCCAGTACTTC
CDR3: CASSGRDSKETQYF

size: NA
D: NA
V: TRBV2
J: TRBJ1-6
DNA: TGTGCCAGCGGGAGGTTGGATTCACCCCTCCACTTT
CDR3: CASGRLDSPLHF

size: NA
D: NA
V: TRBV7-8
J: TRBJ2-5
DNA: TGTGCCAGCAGCTTAGTGGGGCAGACCCAGTACTTC
CDR3: CASSLVGQTQYF

size: NA
D: NA
V: TRBV6-5
J: TRBJ2-4
DNA: TGTGCCGCCAACCGCGGGCGGTTAGCCAAAAACATTCAGTACTTC
CDR3: CAANRGRLAKNIQYF

size: NA
D: TRBD1
V: TRBV28
J: TRBJ1-1
DNA: TGTGCCAGCAGTTTAAACAGGGGATGGGACACTGAAGCTTTCTTT
CDR3: CASSLNRGWDTEAFF

size: few
D: TRBD1
V: TRBV5-1
J: TRBJ2-7
DNA: TGCGCCAGCAGCACTGGACAGGGGGCTTTAGACGAGCAGTACTTC
CDR3: CASSTGQGALDEQYF

size: NA
D: TRBD1
V: TRBV9
J: TRBJ1-1
DNA: TGTGCCAGCAGACAGGGGGGGAACACTGAAGCTTTCTTT
CDR3: CASRQGGNTEAFF

size: NA
D: TRBD2
V: TRBV28
J: TRBJ2-1
DNA: TGTGCCAGCAGTCCCCCCTCAATCAGCGGGGGGCGAGAAAATGAGCAGTTCTTC
CDR3: CASSPPSISGGRENEQFF

size: NA
D: NA
V: TRBV18
J: TRBJ1-5
DNA: TGTGCCAGCTCAGCGGGGCAGACGAATCAGCCCCAGCATTTT
CDR3: CASSAGQTNQPQHF

size: NA
D: NA
V: TRBV6-2/TRBV6-3
J: TRBJ1-5
DNA: TGTGCCAGCAGTTACTCGAGGCGATATAGCAATCAGCCCCAGCATTTT
CDR3: CASSYSRRYSNQPQHF

size: NA
D: TRBD1
V: TRBV2
J: TRBJ1-5
DNA: TGTGCCAGCAGTATGACAGGGGGAGCAAATCAGCCCCAGCATTTT
CDR3: CASSMTGGANQPQHF

size: NA
D: NA
V: TRBV12-3/TRBV12-4
J: TRBJ1-2
DNA: TGTGCCAGCAGTTTGTTACAGGGCTATGGCTACACCTTC
CDR3: CASSLLQGYGYTF

size: medium-sized
D: NA
V: TRBV7-8
J: TRBJ1-4
DNA: TGTGCCAGCAGCCGGGGCCTTAATGAAAAACTGTTTTTT
CDR3: CASSRGLNEKLFF

size: NA
D: NA
V: TRBV6-2/TRBV6-3
J: TRBJ2-2
DNA: TGTGCCAGCAGTTCCTACGAGGCGAACACCGGGGAGCTGTTTTTT
CDR3: CASSSYEANTGELFF

size: NA
D: TRBD1
V: TRBV28
J: TRBJ2-7
DNA: TGTGCCAGCGAACCGGGACAGGGGGGATCTCTCGAGCAGTACTTC
CDR3: CASEPGQGGSLEQYF

size: NA
D: NA
V: TRBV3-1/TRBV3-2
J: TRBJ1-5
DNA: TGTGCCAGCAGCCCAGGGAGCAATCAGCCCCAGCATTTT
CDR3: CASSPGSNQPQHF

size: NA
D: NA
V: TRBV7-2
J: TRBJ1-3
DNA: TGTGCCAGCAGCTTAGGTGCCGGCTCTGGAAACACCATATATTTT
CDR3: CASSLGAGSGNTIYF

size: NA
D: TRBD2
V: TRBV14
J: TRBJ2-7
DNA: TGTGCCAGCAGCCCGATGACTAGCGGGGGGGCAGACGAGCAGTACTTC
CDR3: CASSPMTSGGADEQYF

size: NA
D: TRBD2
V: TRBV4-2
J: TRBJ2-7
DNA: TGTGCCAGCAGCCAGGCACTTAGCGGGGGGGCCCTGTACGAGCAGTACTTC
CDR3: CASSQALSGGALYEQYF

size: NA
D: NA
V: TRBV11-2
J: TRBJ2-7
DNA: TGTGCCAGCAGCTTAGGCCGACAGGAGCAGTACTTC
CDR3: CASSLGRQEQYF

size: NA
D: TRBD1
V: TRBV28
J: TRBJ2-3
DNA: TGTGCCAGCTCAACGTACAGGGGAAAAGATACGCAGTATTTT
CDR3: CASSTYRGKDTQYF

size: few
D: TRBD1
V: TRBV2
J: TRBJ2-7
DNA: TGTGCCAGCAGCCGGGACAGCTCCTACGAGCAGTACTTC
CDR3: CASSRDSSYEQYF

size: NA
D: NA
V: TRBV19
J: TRBJ1-5
DNA: TGTGCCAGTAGTTACAGGGACAATCAGCCCCAGCATTTT
CDR3: CASSYRDNQPQHF

size: NA
D: NA
V: TRBV11-2
J: TRBJ2-7
DNA: TGTGCCAGCAGCTTAGATCCGGGACTCCTTTTAAACGAGCAGTACTTC
CDR3: CASSLDPGLLLNEQYF

size: NA
D: TRBD1
V: TRBV7-9
J: TRBJ2-2
DNA: TGTGCCAGCAGTTCAGATGACAGGGCCACCGGGGAGCTGTTTTTT
CDR3: CASSSDDRATGELFF